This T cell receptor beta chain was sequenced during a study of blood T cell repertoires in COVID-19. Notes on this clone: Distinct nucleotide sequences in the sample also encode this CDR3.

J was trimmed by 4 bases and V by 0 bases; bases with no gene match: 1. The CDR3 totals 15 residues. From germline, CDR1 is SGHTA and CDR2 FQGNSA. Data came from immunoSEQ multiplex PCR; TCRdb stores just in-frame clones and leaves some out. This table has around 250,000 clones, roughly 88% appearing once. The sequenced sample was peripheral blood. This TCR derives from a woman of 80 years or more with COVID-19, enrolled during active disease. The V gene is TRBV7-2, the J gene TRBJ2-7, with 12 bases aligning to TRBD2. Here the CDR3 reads CASSLAGTSGYEQYF. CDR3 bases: TGTGCCAGCAGCTTAGCGGGGACTAGCGGGTACGAGCAGTACTTC.